The 14 T cell receptor beta chains below come from one sample, sequenced in a study of blood T cell repertoires in COVID-19. Generated by immunoSEQ multiplex PCR, the TCRdb table keeps only in-frame clones and is missing some. The sample includes over 130,000 clones, 85% to 90% of them seen just once. Sequencing was carried out using peripheral blood. Receptors were obtained from a woman of 80 years or more with acute or convalescent COVID-19.

The V gene is TRBV27, the J gene TRBJ1-6; D might be TRBD1 (6 bases). The CDR3 is 16 amino acids. Trimming took 3 bases from V and 4 from J, leaving 13 bases between them. Germline CDR1 is MNHEY and CDR2 is SMNVEV (reference sequence). CDR3 loop: CASSLSITGYNSPLHF. Here the CDR3 DNA reads TGTGCCAGCAGTTTGTCGATCACAGGGTATAATTCACCCCTCCACTTT.

V and J are TRBV6-1 and TRBJ1-2, with a possible D match to TRBD1 (5 bases). The germline V gene encodes CDR1 MNHNS and CDR2 SASEGT. Trimming stripped 2 bases from V and 6 bases from J, with 16 bases between. The CDR3 has 15 amino acids. This chain's CDR3 is CASSENPGQGHGYTF. Written as DNA, the CDR3 is TGTGCCAGCAGTGAAAACCCGGGCCAGGGCCATGGCTACACCTTC.

Only one count was recorded for this clone. The genes are TRBV7-8 and TRBJ1-1, with a possible D match to TRBD1 (5 bases). From germline, CDR1 is SGHVS and CDR2 FQNEAQ. The germline V and J ends were trimmed by 6 bases and 0 bases, with 8 bases remaining between them. The CDR3 runs to 13 residues. The CDR3 sequence: CASRQGVNTEAFF. Here the CDR3 DNA reads TGTGCCAGCAGGCAGGGTGTGAACACTGAAGCTTTCTTT.

The chain has TRBV7-2 and TRBJ1-2; the match to TRBD1 covers 8 bases. The CDR3 spans 14 residues. Germline CDR1 SGHTA, CDR2 FQGNSA. The ends lost 5 bases at V and 4 bases at J; junction bases unmatched: 6. The CDR3 DNA sequence: TGTGCCAGCAGCGCCGGACAGGGCGGCTATGGCTACACCTTC. Protein product: CASSAGQGGYGYTF.

The V call is TRBV30, the J call TRBJ1-5; 8 nucleotides match TRBD1. Germline V gives CDR1 GTSNPN, CDR2 SVGIG (reference sequence). V trimming: 5 bases; J trimming: 4 bases; junction bases outside the gene matches: 7. CDR3 length: 14 residues. The CDR3: CAWGTGVSNQPQHF. The CDR3 DNA follows: TGTGCCTGGGGGACAGGAGTATCTAATCAGCCCCAGCATTTT.

The chain uses TRBV5-6 and TRBJ1-2; D is unclear. CDR1 and CDR2 from the germline V gene are SGHDT and YYEEEE. This CDR3 has 13 amino acids. The V gene lost 1 base and the J gene lost 6 bases, with 10 bases spanning the gap. CDR3 sequence reads: CASSLTAADGYTF. In DNA form, the CDR3 reads TGTGCCAGCAGCTTGACGGCGGCTGATGGCTACACCTTC.

This chain uses TRBV12-5 with TRBJ2-3; the match to TRBD2 covers 14 bases. The CDR3 totals 16 residues. The J segment lost 5 bases and the V segment lost 6 bases, leaving 7 bases of the junction unmatched. Germline V gives CDR1 LGHNT, CDR2 FRNRAP. The CDR3 loop is CASGSGTSGGLDTQYF. As DNA, the CDR3 is TGTGCTAGTGGAAGCGGGACTAGCGGGGGTTTAGATACGCAGTATTTT.

The chain combines TRBV5-6 with TRBJ2-4, with D maybe TRBD1 (5 bases). This CDR3 has 17 amino acids. Looked up from germline, CDR1 is SGHDT and CDR2 is YYEEEE. Trimming removed 4 bases from V and 0 bases from J, with 17 bases in between. The DNA of the CDR3 is TGTGCCAGCAGCCGTAGTACCGACAGACTAGCCAAAAACATTCAGTACTTC. Translated: CASSRSTDRLAKNIQYF.

The chain has TRBV6-1 and TRBJ2-1, with 11 bases aligning to TRBD2. The length of the CDR3 is 18 residues. J was trimmed by 0 bases and V by 2 bases; bases with no gene match: 6. CDR1 and CDR2 (germline): MNHNS, SASEGT. As DNA, the CDR3 is TGTGCCAGCAGTGAAAGGGGGACTAGCGGTCTCTCCTACAATGAGCAGTTCTTC. Its protein is CASSERGTSGLSYNEQFF.

V usage is TRBV7-2 and J usage is TRBJ1-1; maybe TRBD1 (6 bases). Germline V lookup: CDR1 SGHTA, CDR2 FQGNSA. Trimming removed 4 bases from V and 12 bases from J, with 21 bases in between. The CDR3 consists of 14 residues. CDR3 nucleotide sequence: TGTGCCAGCAGCTATCTGACAGGAAAAAGGGAAACTTTCTTT. Translated: CASSYLTGKRETFF.

This clone occurred once. This sequence joins TRBV18 and TRBJ1-4; D not resolved. This CDR3 has 14 residues. Germline CDR1 is KGHSH and CDR2 is LQKENI. Trimming took 6 bases from V and 5 from J, leaving 13 bases between them. The CDR3 region is CASSAGVWNEKLFF. The CDR3 coding sequence is TGTGCCAGCTCTGCGGGTGTGTGGAATGAAAAACTGTTTTTT.

The rearrangement uses TRBV6-5 and TRBJ2-3, with 15 positions matching TRBD2. Germline loops: CDR1 MNHEY, CDR2 SVGAGI. The CDR3 length is 16 residues. The ends lost 4 bases at V and 3 bases at J; junction bases unmatched: 2. The CDR3 sequence: CASSWTSGGATDTQYF. CDR3 in DNA: TGTGCCAGCAGTTGGACTAGCGGGGGGGCAACAGATACGCAGTATTTT.

The CDR3 region has the DNA TGTGCCAGCAGCTTATTTGGCATATCGAACACTGAAGCTTTCTTT. This encodes CASSLFGISNTEAFF. The V call is TRBV7-2, the J call TRBJ1-1; D is uncertain. There are 15 residues in the CDR3. The V gene lost 2 bases and the J gene lost 1 base, with 11 bases spanning the gap. The germline V gene encodes CDR1 SGHTA and CDR2 FQGNSA.

The genes are TRBV5-1 and TRBJ1-2; TRBD1 aligns across 9 bases. The CDR3 covers 15 residues. Trimming took 0 bases from V and 4 from J; bases not matched to a gene: 4. Germline loops: CDR1 SGHRS, CDR2 YFSETQ. DNA of the CDR3: TGCGCCAGCAGCTTGGGGGACAGGGCCTTCTATGGCTACACCTTC. It is translated as CASSLGDRAFYGYTF.